These 25 T cell receptor beta chains were all obtained from the same sample, sequenced in a study of blood T cell repertoires in COVID-19. The protocol was immunoSEQ multiplex PCR, while the TCRdb copy is restricted to in-frame clones and leaves out a portion. The data show 150,000 to 200,000 clones, 80% to 85% seen once. Sequencing was performed on peripheral blood. The receptors stem from a woman aged 65 to 85 with COVID-19, enrolled during active disease.

The J gene is TRBJ2-5, the V gene TRBV4-1; 7 positions agree with TRBD2. CDR3 length: 17 amino acids. V was pared by 1 base and J by 2 bases, with 10 bases of the junction left unmatched. Germline-derived CDR1 and CDR2 are MGHRA and YSYEKL. This CDR3 is CASSQVGGGGEQETQYF. The CDR3 bases are TGCGCCAGCAGCCAAGTTGGGGGGGGAGGTGAGCAAGAGACCCAGTACTTC.

This clone has more than one count but fewer than ten. The J gene is TRBJ1-5, the V gene TRBV5-6, with D possibly TRBD1 on 5 matching bases. The V and J ends lost 3 bases and 1 base respectively, with 8 bases between them. CDR3 length: 14 amino acids. Per germline, CDR1 SGHDT and CDR2 YYEEEE. The chain's CDR3 is CASSSTESNQPQHF. The CDR3 DNA is TGTGCCAGCAGCTCGACAGAAAGCAATCAGCCCCAGCATTTT. The full variable domain, rest sourced from reference TRBV5-6 and TRBJ1-5, is DAGVTQSPTHLIKTRGQQVTLRCSPKSGHDTVSWYQQALGQGPQFIFQYYEEEERQRGNFPDRFSGHQFPNYSSELNVNALLLGDSALYLCASSSTESNQPQHFGDGTRLSIL.

This clone has a count of ten or more. The gene calls are TRBV6-5 and TRBJ1-2; 10 bases fit TRBD1. Trimming cost V 2 bases and J 8 bases; bases outside gene matches: 5. The germline CDR1 and CDR2 sequences are MNHEY and SVGAGI. The CDR3 is made up of 14 amino acids. The CDR3, as DNA: TGTGCCAGCAGTTACCGACAGGGGGCGCAAGGCTACACCTTC. Protein sequence: CASSYRQGAQGYTF.

The sample holds one count of this clone. The chain is built from TRBV5-1 and TRBJ1-1; tentatively, D is TRBD1 (5 bases). The V gene lost 1 base and the J gene lost 3 bases, with 10 bases spanning the gap. Germline CDR1 and CDR2: SGHRS and YFSETQ. The CDR3 is 14 residues long. The CDR3 DNA is TGCGCCAGCAGCTTGCAGGGAGGTGACACTGAAGCTTTCTTT. Amino acid sequence: CASSLQGGDTEAFF.

J is TRBJ2-1 and V is TRBV30, with a tentative D call TRBD2 (6 bases). V was shortened by 0 bases and J by 8 bases, with 17 bases between the two germline ends. This CDR3 contains 15 residues. Looked up from germline, CDR1 is GTSNPN and CDR2 is SVGIG (reference sequence). This CDR3 reads CAWSVEPRRGDEQFF. The CDR3 nucleotides are TGTGCCTGGAGTGTGGAACCTCGGCGGGGCGATGAGCAGTTCTTC.

This chain links TRBV11-2 with TRBJ2-3; 7 bases agree with TRBD2. V lost 6 bases and J lost 5; bases outside the gene matches: 2. The CDR3 covers 12 residues. Germline lookup yields CDR1 SGHAT and CDR2 FQNNGV. The CDR3 spells CASRSSGDTQYF. In nucleotides, the CDR3 is TGTGCCAGCAGGTCTAGCGGAGATACGCAGTATTTT.

V is TRBV19 and J is TRBJ1-1, with D maybe TRBD1 (5 bases). The CDR3 runs 14 residues. CDR1 is LNHDA, CDR2 SQIVND, per germline (reference sequence). V was shortened by 4 bases and J by 5 bases, with 14 bases between the two germline ends. CDR3: CASSRGGKNTEAFF. The CDR3 DNA is TGTGCCAGTAGTAGGGGCGGTAAGAATACTGAAGCTTTCTTT.

This clone has just a few counts. The rearrangement uses TRBV30 and TRBJ1-5; D is unresolved. V was clipped by 3 bases and J by 2 bases, with 14 bases between them. Germline V gives CDR1 GTSNPN, CDR2 SVGIG (reference sequence). The CDR3 extends over 15 amino acids. The CDR3 coding sequence is TGTGCCTGGAGGGGAGGAGGAATGGGCAATCAGCCCCAGCATTTT. It is translated as CAWRGGGMGNQPQHF.

J is TRBJ1-5 and V is TRBV18; D gene uncertain. The CDR3 spans 16 residues. Per germline, CDR1 KGHSH and CDR2 LQKENI. V was trimmed by 2 bases and J by 4 bases, leaving 15 bases between them. As DNA, the CDR3 is TGTGCCAGCTCACCAGAGGCCTTGGGAGAAAATCAGCCCCAGCATTTT. It specifies CASSPEALGENQPQHF.

This chain uses TRBV5-6 with TRBJ1-1, with D uncertain. The CDR3 is made up of 15 amino acids. The germline gives CDR1 SGHDT, CDR2 YYEEEE. V was cut by 2 bases and J by 5 bases, with 16 bases left in between. CDR3 region: CASSFKGLRGTEAFF. The CDR3 nucleotides are TGTGCCAGCAGCTTTAAGGGCCTTCGGGGAACTGAAGCTTTCTTT.

The V gene is TRBV3-1 (or the pseudogene TRBV3-2), the J gene TRBJ2-1; D is undetermined. CDR1 and CDR2 (germline): LGHDT, YNNKEL (reference sequence). The V gene lost 1 base and the J gene lost 8 bases, with 12 bases spanning the gap. The CDR3 totals 14 residues. This CDR3 reads CASSQVITEHEQFF. DNA for the CDR3: TGTGCCAGCAGCCAAGTAATTACAGAACATGAGCAGTTCTTC.

In DNA form, the CDR3 reads TGTGCCAGCAGCCGTGCCACTAGCGGGGGGATGCAGTTCTTC. Protein product: CASSRATSGGMQFF. V and J are TRBV11-3 and TRBJ2-1; 12 bases are shared with TRBD2. Germline CDR1 and CDR2: SGHNT and YENEEA. V lost 5 bases, J lost 12 bases, and 8 bases stayed unmatched. The CDR3 contains 14 residues.

V gene TRBV25-1 combines with J gene TRBJ1-6; D remains ambiguous. This CDR3 comprises 14 residues. V was clipped by 5 bases and J by 8 bases, with 13 bases between them. CDR1 and CDR2 from the germline V gene are MGHDK and SYGVNS. DNA for the CDR3: TGTGCCAGCAGTATCTACTTCGGGGATTCACCCCTCCACTTT. Translated, it gives CASSIYFGDSPLHF.

This chain connects TRBV24-1 to TRBJ2-7; D is ambiguous. CDR3 length equals 15 residues. The germline V gene has CDR1 KGHDR and CDR2 SFDVKD. The V gene lost 3 bases and the J gene lost 4 bases, with 15 bases spanning the gap. The CDR3 sequence is CATSDSAVSPYEQYF. The CDR3 DNA is TGTGCCACCAGTGATAGCGCCGTTTCTCCTTACGAGCAGTACTTC.

The V and J genes are TRBV27 and TRBJ1-1; 11 bases match TRBD1. CDR3 length equals 17 residues. J gave up 6 bases and V 5 bases, and 14 bases lay outside the gene matches. The germline gives CDR1 MNHEY, CDR2 SMNVEV (reference sequence). CDR3 DNA: TGTGCCAGCAGTCGCGGGAGTGGACAGGGGGCGCGAGCTGAAGCTTTCTTT. Translated: CASSRGSGQGARAEAFF.

The chain employs TRBV19 and TRBJ1-2; weak D call: TRBD1 (6 bases). Trimming removed 3 bases at V and 5 bases at J, with 16 bases between. This CDR3 is built from 15 residues. The germline CDR1 and CDR2 sequences are LNHDA and SQIVND (reference sequence). CDR3 in amino acids: CASSMGDTRGYGYTF. The CDR3 DNA is TGTGCCAGTAGTATGGGGGACACGCGTGGGTATGGCTACACCTTC.

V usage is TRBV7-8 and J usage is TRBJ1-2; a possible D gene is TRBD1 (5 bases). The CDR3 length is 11 residues. Trimming removed 1 base at V and 12 bases at J, with 9 bases between. Germline assignment: CDR1 SGHVS and CDR2 FQNEAQ. CDR3 sequence: CASSLEGVNTF. In nucleotides, the CDR3 is TGTGCCAGCAGCTTAGAAGGGGTTAACACCTTC.

A single count supports this clone. This chain connects TRBV6-5 to TRBJ2-7; 8 bases are shared with TRBD2. Unmatched junction bases numbered 8, after V lost 7 bases and J lost 3 bases. The length of the CDR3 is 14 residues. Looked up from germline, CDR1 is MNHEY and CDR2 is SVGAGI. The CDR3 DNA is TGTGCCAGCACTCGGGGGGGCAGGGGCTACGAGCAGTACTTC. Translated, it gives CASTRGGRGYEQYF.

The V gene is TRBV6-1, the J gene TRBJ1-1, with D hard to call. V was shortened by 2 bases and J by 9 bases, with 10 bases between the two germline ends. The CDR3 is 12 residues long. Germline CDR1 MNHNS, CDR2 SASEGT. For the CDR3, the DNA is TGTGCCAGCAGTGAACCGACAACCCAAGCTTTCTTT. It yields the protein CASSEPTTQAFF.

This clone was seen only a few times. The J gene is TRBJ1-4, the V gene TRBV15; 8 bases line up with TRBD1. Germline CDR1 reads LNHNV; CDR2 reads YYDKDF (reference sequence). J lost 7 bases, V lost 3 bases, and 7 bases had no gene match. The CDR3 length is 15 residues. CDR3 coding DNA: TGTGCCACCAGCAGGCAATCAGGGGGCGGTGAAAAACTGTTTTTT. Protein sequence: CATSRQSGGGEKLFF.

The V and J genes are TRBV11-3 and TRBJ2-1, with D perhaps matching TRBD2 (6 bases). V shed 1 base and J shed 7 bases, with 17 bases lying between them. From germline, CDR1 is SGHNT and CDR2 YENEEA. The CDR3 extends over 16 amino acids. As DNA, the CDR3 is TGTGCCAGCAGCTTAGCCCCTAGCGCACGGGGTAATGAGCAGTTCTTC. Its translation: CASSLAPSARGNEQFF. Variable domain in full (rest from reference TRBV11-3 and TRBJ2-1): EAGVVQSPRYKIIEKKQPVAFWCNPISGHNTLYWYLQNLGQGPELLIRYENEEAVDDSQLPKDRFSAERLKGVDSTLKIQPAELGDSAVYLCASSLAPSARGNEQFFGPGTRLTVL.

The chain links TRBV5-6 to TRBJ2-7, with 10 bases aligning to TRBD1. V shed 4 bases, J shed 1 base, and the junction held 5 bases outside the gene matches. There are 15 residues in the CDR3. Germline V CDR1 and CDR2: SGHDT, YYEEEE. The CDR3 loop reads CASSAAGQGSYEQYF. In DNA, the CDR3 is TGTGCCAGCAGCGCCGCGGGACAGGGGTCCTACGAGCAGTACTTC.

J is TRBJ2-3 and V is TRBV28, with 7 bases aligning to TRBD1. This CDR3 is built from 15 residues. CDR1 and CDR2 from the germline V gene are MDHEN and SYDVKM. V lost 6 bases and J lost 0; bases outside the gene matches: 6. This CDR3 is CASSRGGASTDTQYF. The CDR3 nucleotides read TGTGCCAGCAGCCGAGGGGGCGCTAGCACAGATACGCAGTATTTT.

J is TRBJ2-1 and V is TRBV3-1 (or the pseudogene TRBV3-2); D is possibly TRBD2 (6 bases). The CDR3 extends over 12 amino acids. The germline V and J ends were trimmed by 5 bases and 9 bases, with 11 bases remaining between them. Looked up from germline, CDR1 is LGHDT and CDR2 is YNNKEL (reference sequence). The CDR3 region is CASSFGLSEQFF. CDR3 nucleotides: TGTGCCAGCAGCTTCGGACTAAGTGAGCAGTTCTTC.

The rearrangement links TRBV28 to TRBJ1-5; D remains ambiguous. The CDR3 sequence is 13 residues long. V was clipped by 2 bases and J by 6 bases, with 8 bases between them. Germline CDR1 is MDHEN and CDR2 is SYDVKM. The CDR3 protein is CASSLDEAQPQHF. The CDR3 coding sequence is TGTGCCAGCAGTTTAGACGAGGCTCAGCCCCAGCATTTT.